The clone carrying this T cell receptor beta chain was detected ten times or more. This entry is derived from a study of T-cell reconstitution after alpha-beta-depleted transplantation in children. There are 14 residues in the CDR3. Between the trimmed V and J ends, which lost 6 bases and 9 bases, there was a span of 18 bases. Germline V CDR1 and CDR2: SGHAT, FQDESV (reference sequence). Preparation of the TCRbeta library involved a method that used unique molecular identifiers. TCRdb re-called the PCR reads with MiXCR, one entry per CDR3 protein. The sample lists 130,000 to 150,000 distinct CDR3 sequences; around 9% were seen once.

The receptor comes from a female patient aged 2-9 years who had a stem cell transplant for congenital amegakaryocytic thrombocytopenia, so the T cells may come from the graft donor. The J gene is TRBJ2-1, the V gene TRBV11-1, with D unresolved. Specimen: PBMCs, mostly from graft donor cells, collected 180 days after TCRalphabeta/CD19-depleted stem cell transplant. The CDR3 bases are TGTGCCAGCAGTTCGGGTCAAATAGGTGGTGAGCAGTTCTTC. Residues: CASSSGQIGGEQFF.